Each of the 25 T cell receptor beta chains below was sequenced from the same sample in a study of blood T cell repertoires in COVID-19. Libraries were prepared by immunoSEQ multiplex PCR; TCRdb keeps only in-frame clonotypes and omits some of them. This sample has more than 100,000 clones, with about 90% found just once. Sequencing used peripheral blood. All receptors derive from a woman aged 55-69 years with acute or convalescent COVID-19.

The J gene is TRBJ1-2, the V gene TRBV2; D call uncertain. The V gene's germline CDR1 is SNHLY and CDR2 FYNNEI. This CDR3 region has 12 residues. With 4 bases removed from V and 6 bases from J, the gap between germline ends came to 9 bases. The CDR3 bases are TGTGCCAGCAGTGGCCCCGGGAATGGCTACACCTTC. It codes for CASSGPGNGYTF.

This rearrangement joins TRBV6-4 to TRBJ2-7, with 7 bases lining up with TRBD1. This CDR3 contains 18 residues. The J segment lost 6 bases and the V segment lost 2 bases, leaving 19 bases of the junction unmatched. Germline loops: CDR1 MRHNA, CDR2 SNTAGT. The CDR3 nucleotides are TGTGCCAGCAGTGACGATCCCCATGGGACAGCACGAGTCTGCGAGCAGTACTTC. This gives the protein CASSDDPHGTARVCEQYF.

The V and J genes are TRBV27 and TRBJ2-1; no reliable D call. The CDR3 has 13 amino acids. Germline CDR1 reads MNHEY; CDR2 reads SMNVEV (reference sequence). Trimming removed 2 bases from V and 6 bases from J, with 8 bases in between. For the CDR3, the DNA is TGTGCCAGCAGTTTAAACGACATCAATGAGCAGTTCTTC. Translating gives CASSLNDINEQFF.

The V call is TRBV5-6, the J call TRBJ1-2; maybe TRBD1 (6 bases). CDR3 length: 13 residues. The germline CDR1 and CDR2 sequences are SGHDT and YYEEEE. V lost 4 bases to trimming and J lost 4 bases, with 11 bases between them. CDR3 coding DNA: TGTGCCAGCAGCCCTCAGGGGAGCTATGGCTACACCTTC. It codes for CASSPQGSYGYTF. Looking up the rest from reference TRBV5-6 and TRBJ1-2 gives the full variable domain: DAGVTQSPTHLIKTRGQQVTLRCSPKSGHDTVSWYQQALGQGPQFIFQYYEEEERQRGNFPDRFSGHQFPNYSSELNVNALLLGDSALYLCASSPQGSYGYTFGSGTRLTVV.

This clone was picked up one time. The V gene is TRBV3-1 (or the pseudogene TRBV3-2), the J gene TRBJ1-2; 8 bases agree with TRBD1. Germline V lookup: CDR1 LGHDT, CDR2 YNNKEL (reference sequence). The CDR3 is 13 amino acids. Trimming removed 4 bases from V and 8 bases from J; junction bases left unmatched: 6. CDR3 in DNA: TGTGCCAGCAGCCCCCCACAGGGGGAAGGCTACACCTTC. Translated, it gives CASSPPQGEGYTF.

CDR3 bases: TGTGCCAGCAGTGGCTGGGACAGGGCTTACGAAAAACTGTTTTTT. This sequence encodes CASSGWDRAYEKLFF. The J gene is TRBJ1-4, the V gene TRBV2; 9 bases match TRBD1. V trimming: 4 bases; J trimming: 8 bases; junction bases outside the gene matches: 8. Germline CDR1 is SNHLY and CDR2 is FYNNEI. The CDR3 consists of 15 residues.

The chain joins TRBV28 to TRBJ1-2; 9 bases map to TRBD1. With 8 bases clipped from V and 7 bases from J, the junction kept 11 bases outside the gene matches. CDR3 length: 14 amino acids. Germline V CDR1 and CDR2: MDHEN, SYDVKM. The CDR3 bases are TGTGCCAGCCTCGGCCCGGACAGGGGTTTTGGCTACACCTTC. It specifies CASLGPDRGFGYTF.

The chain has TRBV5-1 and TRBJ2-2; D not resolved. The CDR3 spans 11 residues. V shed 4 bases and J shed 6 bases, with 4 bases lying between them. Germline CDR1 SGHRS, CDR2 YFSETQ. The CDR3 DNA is TGCGCCAGCAGCCTCCCCGGGGAGCTGTTTTTT. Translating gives CASSLPGELFF.

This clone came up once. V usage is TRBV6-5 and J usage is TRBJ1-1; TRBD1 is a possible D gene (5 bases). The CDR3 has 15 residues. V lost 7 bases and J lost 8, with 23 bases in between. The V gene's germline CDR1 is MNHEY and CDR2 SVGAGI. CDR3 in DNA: TGTGCCAGCACCCACCTAGGAGGGGTCATAGGAGAAGCTTTCTTT. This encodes CASTHLGGVIGEAFF.

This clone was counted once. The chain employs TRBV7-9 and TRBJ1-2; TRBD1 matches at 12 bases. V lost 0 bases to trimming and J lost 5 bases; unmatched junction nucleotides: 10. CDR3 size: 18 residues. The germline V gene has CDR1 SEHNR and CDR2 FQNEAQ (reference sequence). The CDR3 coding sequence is TGTGCCAGCAGCTTAGCCGGGACAGGGGGCGCGAGAGAATATGGCTACACCTTC. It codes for CASSLAGTGGAREYGYTF.

DNA for the CDR3: TGTGCCAGCAGGGGACAGGGGAACACCGGGGAGCTGTTTTTT. It encodes CASRGQGNTGELFF. The gene calls are TRBV6-4 and TRBJ2-2, with 9 bases fitting TRBD1. The CDR3 totals 14 residues. The germline CDR1 and CDR2 sequences are MRHNA and SNTAGT. With 6 bases clipped from V and 1 base from J, the junction kept 0 bases outside the gene matches.

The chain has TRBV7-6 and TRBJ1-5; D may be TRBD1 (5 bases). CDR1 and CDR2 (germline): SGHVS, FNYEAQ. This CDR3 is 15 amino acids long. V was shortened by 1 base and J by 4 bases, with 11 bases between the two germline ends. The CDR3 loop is CASSLETHRNQPQHF. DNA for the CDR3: TGTGCCAGCAGCTTAGAAACGCACAGGAATCAGCCCCAGCATTTT.

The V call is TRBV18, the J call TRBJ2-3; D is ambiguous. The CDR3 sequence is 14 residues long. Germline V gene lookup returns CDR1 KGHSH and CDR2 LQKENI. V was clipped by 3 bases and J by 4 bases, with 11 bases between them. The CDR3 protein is CASSPLLRPDTQYF. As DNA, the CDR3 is TGTGCCAGCTCACCCCTACTCCGCCCAGATACGCAGTATTTT.

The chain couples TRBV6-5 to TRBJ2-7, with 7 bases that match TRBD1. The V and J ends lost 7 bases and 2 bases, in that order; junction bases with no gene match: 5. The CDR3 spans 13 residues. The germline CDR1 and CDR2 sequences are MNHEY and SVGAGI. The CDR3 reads CASTRQGTYEQYF. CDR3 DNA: TGTGCCAGCACCAGACAGGGCACCTACGAGCAGTACTTC.

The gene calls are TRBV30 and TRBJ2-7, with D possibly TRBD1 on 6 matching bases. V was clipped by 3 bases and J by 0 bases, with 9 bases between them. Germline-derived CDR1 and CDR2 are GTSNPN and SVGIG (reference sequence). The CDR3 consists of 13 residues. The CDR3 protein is CAWSRQASYEQYV. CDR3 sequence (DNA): TGTGCCTGGAGCAGACAGGCCTCCTACGAGCAGTACGTC.

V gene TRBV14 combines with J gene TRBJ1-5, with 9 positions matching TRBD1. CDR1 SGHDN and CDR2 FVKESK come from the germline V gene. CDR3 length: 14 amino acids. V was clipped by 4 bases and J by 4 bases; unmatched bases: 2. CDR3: CASSLTGGNQPQHF. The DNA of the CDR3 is TGTGCCAGCAGCCTGACAGGGGGTAATCAGCCCCAGCATTTT. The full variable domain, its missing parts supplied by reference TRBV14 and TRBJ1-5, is EAGVTQFPSHSVIEKGQTVTLRCDPISGHDNLYWYRRVMGKEIKFLLHFVKESKQDESGMPNNRFLAERTGGTYSTLKVQPAELEDSGVYFCASSLTGGNQPQHFGDGTRLSIL.

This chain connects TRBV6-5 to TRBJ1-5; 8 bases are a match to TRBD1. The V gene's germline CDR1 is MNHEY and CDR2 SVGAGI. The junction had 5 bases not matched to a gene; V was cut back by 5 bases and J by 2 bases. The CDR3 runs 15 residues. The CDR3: CASSPGQGGNQPQHF. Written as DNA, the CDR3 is TGTGCCAGCAGTCCCGGACAGGGTGGCAATCAGCCCCAGCATTTT.

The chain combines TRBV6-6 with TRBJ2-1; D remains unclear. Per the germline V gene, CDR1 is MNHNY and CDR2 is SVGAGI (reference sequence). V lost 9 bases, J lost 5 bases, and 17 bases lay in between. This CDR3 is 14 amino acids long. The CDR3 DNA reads TGTGCCAGTCACCCCCCGCCCAGGAACAATGAGCAGTTCTTC. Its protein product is CASHPPPRNNEQFF.

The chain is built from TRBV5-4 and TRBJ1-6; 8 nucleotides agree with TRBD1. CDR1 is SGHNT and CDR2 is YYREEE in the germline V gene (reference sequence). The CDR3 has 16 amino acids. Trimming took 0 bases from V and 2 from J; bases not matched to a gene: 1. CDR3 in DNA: TGTGCCAGCAGCTTGGCAGGGGGCGCCTATAATTCACCCCTCCACTTT. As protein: CASSLAGGAYNSPLHF.

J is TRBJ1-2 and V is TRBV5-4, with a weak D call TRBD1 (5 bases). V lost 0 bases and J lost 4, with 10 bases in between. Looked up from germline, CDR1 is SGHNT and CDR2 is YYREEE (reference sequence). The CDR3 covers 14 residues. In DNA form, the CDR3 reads TGTGCCAGCAGCTTGGGACAGACCTCCTATGGCTACACCTTC. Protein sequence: CASSLGQTSYGYTF.

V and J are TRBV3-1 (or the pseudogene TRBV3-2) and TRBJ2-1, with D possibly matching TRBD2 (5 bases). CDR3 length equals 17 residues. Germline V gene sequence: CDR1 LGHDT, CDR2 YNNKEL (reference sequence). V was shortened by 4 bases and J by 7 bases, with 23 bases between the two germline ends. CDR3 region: CASSPRRRTFSNNEQFF. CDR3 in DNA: TGTGCCAGCAGCCCCCGGAGGCGGACCTTCTCCAATAATGAGCAGTTCTTC.

The CDR3 bases are TGTGCCAGCAGCGGTACCGGGACTAGCGGGGCCTACGAGCAGTACGTC. Its protein is CASSGTGTSGAYEQYV. The chain is built from TRBV7-9 and TRBJ2-7; TRBD2 matches 13 bases. Germline-derived CDR1 and CDR2 are SEHNR and FQNEAQ (reference sequence). Germline trimming cut 5 bases from V and 2 bases from J; bases unmatched to any gene: 6. The CDR3 is 16 residues long.

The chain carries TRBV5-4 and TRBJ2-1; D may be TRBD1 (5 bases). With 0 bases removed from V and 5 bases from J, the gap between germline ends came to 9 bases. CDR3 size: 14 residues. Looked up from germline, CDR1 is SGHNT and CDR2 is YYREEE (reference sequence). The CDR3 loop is CASSLGGRDNEQFF. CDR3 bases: TGTGCCAGCAGCTTGGGGGGCAGGGACAATGAGCAGTTCTTC.

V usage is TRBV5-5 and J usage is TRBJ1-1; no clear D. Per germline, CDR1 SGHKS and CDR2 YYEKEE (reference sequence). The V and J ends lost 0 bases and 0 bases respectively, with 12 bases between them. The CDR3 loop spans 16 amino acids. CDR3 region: CASSLVAGFMNTEAFF. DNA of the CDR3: TGTGCCAGCAGCTTGGTGGCGGGGTTCATGAACACTGAAGCTTTCTTT.

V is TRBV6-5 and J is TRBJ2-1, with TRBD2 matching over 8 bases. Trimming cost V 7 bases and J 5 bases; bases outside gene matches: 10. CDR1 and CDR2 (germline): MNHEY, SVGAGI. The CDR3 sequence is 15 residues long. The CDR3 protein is CASNKRGGKDNEQFF. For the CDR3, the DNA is TGTGCCAGCAACAAACGGGGGGGGAAGGACAATGAGCAGTTCTTC.